Presented here are 23 T cell receptor beta chains from one specimen sequenced in a study of T cell repertoires in cytomegalovirus infection. MiXCR was run by TCRdb on the reads, yielding one entry per CDR3 protein. The sample has roughly 720,000 distinct CDR3 sequences, less than 40% seen once; the top ten hold 2.5% to 3.5%. The sample was PBMCs. The receptors shown here come from a human donor in good health (CMV status not recorded). Some clones in this sample may be carry-over from other donors' samples.

The V gene is TRBV28, the J gene TRBJ2-5, with D maybe TRBD2 (5 bases). Trimming took 2 bases from V and 4 from J, leaving 14 bases between them. Germline V gives CDR1 MDHEN, CDR2 SYDVKM. This CDR3 has 15 residues. DNA of the CDR3: TGTGCCAGCAGTTTAGCAGGCCCCGGACTAGAGACCCAGTACTTC. This encodes CASSLAGPGLETQYF.

This clonotype has a handful of counts. The rearrangement links TRBV7-9 to TRBJ1-2, with 8 bases that match TRBD1. Unmatched junction bases numbered 14, after V lost 3 bases and J lost 2 bases. The CDR3 covers 18 residues. Germline V gene lookup returns CDR1 SEHNR and CDR2 FQNEAQ (reference sequence). The CDR3 region has the DNA TGTGCCAGCAGCTTGTACGCAAATGTGAGGACAGGGAACTATGGCTACACCTTC. It specifies CASSLYANVRTGNYGYTF. Supplemented by reference TRBV7-9 and TRBJ1-2, the full variable domain reads DTGVSQNPRHKITKRGQNVTFRCDPISEHNRLYWYRQTLGQGPEFLTYFQNEAQLEKSRLLSDRFSAERPKGSFSTLEIQRTEQGDSAMYLCASSLYANVRTGNYGYTFGSGTRLTVV.

The rearrangement joins TRBV4-1 to TRBJ1-2, with 8 bases aligning to TRBD1. After removal of 3 bases from V and 3 bases from J, the junction contained 6 bases not matched to a gene. Germline lookup yields CDR1 MGHRA and CDR2 YSYEKL. CDR3 length: 15 residues. The CDR3: CASSQRDRRYYGYTF. The DNA for the CDR3 is TGCGCCAGCAGCCAGAGGGACAGGCGATACTATGGCTACACCTTC.

V gene TRBV11-3 combines with J gene TRBJ1-3, with a possible D match to TRBD1 (5 bases). Trimming took off 2 bases at V and 9 bases at J, with 11 bases between the two ends. This CDR3 spans 13 amino acids. CDR1 is SGHNT, CDR2 YENEEA, per germline. The CDR3 region has the DNA TGTGCCAGCAGCTTAACGGGGCAGTCCACCATATATTTT. Residues: CASSLTGQSTIYF. Variable domain in full (rest from reference TRBV11-3 and TRBJ1-3): EAGVVQSPRYKIIEKKQPVAFWCNPISGHNTLYWYLQNLGQGPELLIRYENEEAVDDSQLPKDRFSAERLKGVDSTLKIQPAELGDSAVYLCASSLTGQSTIYFGEGSWLTVV.

The chain has TRBV4-3 and TRBJ1-2; D gene uncertain. CDR1 LGHNA and CDR2 YSLEER come from the germline V gene. This CDR3 region has 13 residues. V was clipped by 0 bases and J by 8 bases, with 10 bases between them. CDR3 in DNA: TGCGCCAGCAGCCAAGATCTGACGGAAGGCTACACCTTC. As protein: CASSQDLTEGYTF.

There are a few counts of this clonotype. The V call is TRBV7-9, the J call TRBJ2-7; D unresolved. CDR1 and CDR2 (germline): SEHNR, FQNEAQ (reference sequence). This CDR3 spans 13 amino acids. V lost 1 base to trimming and J lost 0 bases, with 4 bases between them. The DNA for the CDR3 is TGTGCCAGCAGCTTAGAAAACTCCTACGAGCAGTACTTC. Translation: CASSLENSYEQYF.

This clonotype showed up many times. V and J are TRBV7-2 and TRBJ2-7; D is possibly TRBD1 or TRBD2 (5 bases each). The germline V and J ends were trimmed by 2 bases and 0 bases, with 14 bases remaining between them. This CDR3 is 16 amino acids long. Per the germline V gene, CDR1 is SGHTA and CDR2 is FQGNSA. CDR3: CASSLILWGSSYEQYF. CDR3 DNA sequence: TGTGCCAGCAGCTTAATTCTGTGGGGGAGCTCCTACGAGCAGTACTTC.

The chain has TRBV12-3 or TRBV12-4 and TRBJ1-1; 8 bases are a match to TRBD1. V dropped 4 bases and J dropped 8; count of bases not matched to a gene: 9. The CDR3 is 14 residues long. The CDR3 region has the DNA TGTGCCAGCAGTTCGTCCGGACAGGGCTCGGAAGCTTTCTTT. Its translation is CASSSSGQGSEAFF.

In this sample, this clonotype turned up a few times. The rearrangement uses TRBV7-6 and TRBJ2-1; D is uncertain. The CDR3 covers 14 residues. The V gene's germline CDR1 is SGHVS and CDR2 FNYEAQ. V was cut by 7 bases and J by 0 bases, with 10 bases left in between. The CDR3 DNA sequence: TGTGCCAGCACCGTCGGCGGCTCCTACAATGAGCAGTTCTTC. Protein: CASTVGGSYNEQFF.

This clonotype was seen repeatedly, ten times or more. This CDR3 is CASSSAREAFF. In DNA form, the CDR3 reads TGTGCCAGCAGCTCCGCCCGGGAAGCTTTCTTT. The V and J genes are TRBV7-9 and TRBJ1-1; no definite D call. The CDR3 is made up of 11 amino acids. Germline-derived CDR1 and CDR2 are SEHNR and FQNEAQ (reference sequence). Trimming removed 4 bases from V and 8 bases from J, with 8 bases in between.

The chain has TRBV2 and TRBJ1-1; maybe TRBD1 (5 bases). CDR3 length: 12 amino acids. V was trimmed by 3 bases and J by 6 bases, leaving 8 bases between them. Germline V gives CDR1 SNHLY, CDR2 FYNNEI. CDR3 nucleotides: TGTGCCAGCAGTGAGGGACCGGCTGAAGCTTTCTTT. This codes for CASSEGPAEAFF.

Comment on this clonotype: A clone one base away is much larger, so this may be a read error. J is TRBJ2-1 and V is TRBV7-2; 11 bases line up with TRBD2. This CDR3 contains 15 residues. Germline CDR1 is SGHTA and CDR2 is FQGNSA. The CDR3 DNA sequence: TGTGCCAGCAGCGTAGCGGGAGGGAGGGGGCTTGAGCAGTTCTTC. This translates into CASSVAGGRGLEQFF.

This rearrangement joins TRBV6-4 to TRBJ2-1, with a weak D call TRBD1 (5 bases). This CDR3 is built from 14 residues. CDR1 is MRHNA, CDR2 SNTAGT, per germline. Trimming pared 10 bases from V and 8 bases from J, leaving 21 bases between. The CDR3 region is CANDRGIILYEQFF. The DNA for the CDR3 is TGTGCCAACGACAGAGGTATTATACTGTATGAGCAGTTCTTC.

The V call is TRBV12-3 or TRBV12-4, the J call TRBJ1-6; the D gene is possibly TRBD1 (5 bases). V gave up 8 bases and J gave up 8 bases, with 13 bases separating them. This CDR3 region has 13 residues. This chain's CDR3 is CASSDSGDSPLHF. The CDR3 DNA reads TGTGCCAGCTCCGACAGTGGCGATTCACCCCTCCACTTT.

In this sample, this clonotype turned up once. The chain is built from TRBV12-3 or TRBV12-4 and TRBJ1-1; D unclear. Trimming removed 0 bases from V and 2 bases from J, with 10 bases in between. The CDR3 has 15 residues. The CDR3 region is CASSLAGGFNTEAFF. The CDR3 bases are TGTGCCAGCAGTTTAGCGGGCGGGTTTAACACTGAAGCTTTCTTT.

The sample holds many counts of this clonotype. J is TRBJ2-2 and V is TRBV7-8; weak D call: TRBD1 (6 bases). Trimming left V 4 bases short and J 1 base short, with 19 bases between. There are 18 residues in the CDR3. Germline values: CDR1 SGHVS, CDR2 FQNEAQ. The CDR3 DNA follows: TGTGCCAGCAGCTCCTTTAAGGACAGCTTTCTGAACACCGGGGAGCTGTTTTTT. As protein: CASSSFKDSFLNTGELFF.

The V and J genes are TRBV24-1 and TRBJ2-3; tentatively, D is TRBD2 (5 bases). Germline V gene data show CDR1 as KGHDR and CDR2 as SFDVKD. Between the trimmed V and J ends, which lost 2 bases and 0 bases, there was a span of 14 bases. This CDR3 has 17 amino acids. Written as DNA, the CDR3 is TGTGCCACCAGTGATTCCCGAGGGAAGGGCAGCACAGATACGCAGTATTTT. It codes for CATSDSRGKGSTDTQYF.

The chain joins TRBV20-1 to TRBJ2-1, with 7 bases identical to TRBD1. CDR1 and CDR2 from the germline V gene are DFQATT and SNEGSKA (reference sequence). The CDR3 consists of 14 residues. After removal of 2 bases from V and 7 bases from J, the junction contained 8 bases not matched to a gene. DNA for the CDR3: TGCAGTGCTAGAACATCGACAGGGTCTAATGAGCAGTTCTTC. It translates to CSARTSTGSNEQFF.

This chain links TRBV7-2 with TRBJ2-7, with 11 bases fitting TRBD2. The CDR3 has 16 residues. Trimming cost V 4 bases and J 2 bases; bases outside gene matches: 7. Germline lookup yields CDR1 SGHTA and CDR2 FQGNSA. The CDR3 DNA sequence: TGTGCCAGCAGCTGGGAGACTAGCGGGAACACCTACGAGCAGTACTTC. This gives the protein CASSWETSGNTYEQYF.

The V and J genes are TRBV4-1 and TRBJ2-1, with 8 bases identical to TRBD2. V shed 0 bases and J 0 bases; nucleotides not matched to a gene: 7. The CDR3 totals 18 residues. Germline CDR1 is MGHRA and CDR2 is YSYEKL. CDR3 coding DNA: TGCGCCAGCAGCCAAGATACGGCGGGAGGATCCTCCTACAATGAGCAGTTCTTC. Its protein product is CASSQDTAGGSSYNEQFF.

This rearrangement joins TRBV6-6 to TRBJ2-1; possible D gene TRBD1, 5 bases. CDR3 length: 15 amino acids. V was trimmed by 2 bases and J by 7 bases, leaving 15 bases between them. CDR1 is MNHNY, CDR2 SVGAGI, per germline (reference sequence). The CDR3 region is CASSYQAGWQNEQFF. In nucleotides, the CDR3 is TGTGCCAGCAGTTACCAGGCAGGGTGGCAGAATGAGCAGTTCTTC.

The J gene is TRBJ1-2, the V gene TRBV15; 9 bases match TRBD1. CDR1 LNHNV and CDR2 YYDKDF come from the germline V gene (reference sequence). The CDR3 has 15 amino acids. The V gene end was trimmed by 1 base and the J gene end by 4 bases; junction bases not matched to a gene: 4. The CDR3 DNA reads as TGTGCCACCAGCAGAGGTACAGGGGGCACCTATGGCTACACCTTC. Translating gives CATSRGTGGTYGYTF.

This clonotype was observed once. The chain has TRBV20-1 and TRBJ1-2; tentative D call: TRBD1 (6 bases). The germline gives CDR1 DFQATT, CDR2 SNEGSKA (reference sequence). The CDR3 loop spans 10 amino acids. The CDR3: CSSDSGGYTF. The CDR3 nucleotides read TGCAGCTCGGACAGTGGTGGCTACACCTTC.